This TCR beta chain was sequenced in a study of cytomegalovirus exposure and HLA in healthy donors (TCRdb year 2017). Notes on the research overall: In an earlier analysis of approximately 640 of the donors, 250 to 350 Gb of sequence data and 90 million to 130 million unique TCR beta sequences from about 179 million T cells were reported. An earlier analysis of nearly 600 of the donors applied high-throughput TCR beta sequencing to assess whether each TCR beta V gene segment acted as functional or pseudogenic. Donor age, sex, ethnicity and CMV serostatus were compiled alongside the repertoire data. A later analysis re-analyzed previously published TCR beta repertoires from 500 to 700 donors and added high-resolution HLA genotyping to study TCR occurrence patterns. Typing coverage varied by locus: roughly 620-640 donors for A, B, C, DRB1 and DQB1; 522 for DQA1; some 610 for DPA1; more than 450 for DPB1. The T cell repertoires of around 730 subjects were profiled by immunosequencing and related to cytomegalovirus serostatus. To predict cytomegalovirus infection status, the study brought together high-throughput TCR immunosequencing, statistical association of individual TCRs with disease status, and machine learning. In a later genetic analysis, genome-wide SNP genotypes for about 60% of the 666 donors were used, and that subset was treated as a discovery cohort. On average, around 200,000 unique TCR beta nucleotide sequences were sequenced per donor among some 420 genotyped donors of the cohort, with roughly 19% of those sequences being non-productive. Of the roughly 400 genotyped donors, over 65% fell in the genetic ancestry cluster associated with self-reported Caucasian donors. The study aimed to test whether signatures of past pathogen exposure could be identified by cataloging public T cell receptors. Approximately 310 gigabases of sequencing data and 80 million or so unique TCR sequences were included in an early release covering about 700 HLA-typed donors. Every discovery cohort repertoire had been produced on one sequencing platform. HLA typing included class I and class II loci at four-digit resolution. Because of strong linkage in the cohort, a few DR-DQ haplotypes were treated as single units for association and clustering. Besides the first cohort of 550 to 750 subjects, a separate validation cohort made up of around 120 different subjects was used. In the later analysis, no new phenotypic data were used to find candidate immune exposures; instead, reliance was placed on TCR beta sequences and their occurrence across donors. The investigation overall reported the following: A later analysis found that HLA-associated TCR beta chains were more clonally expanded and had lower generation probabilities than equally common non-associated chains. In a later analysis, several top co-occurrence clusters were reported to appear linked to parvovirus B19, influenza, CMV and Epstein-Barr virus. Assigning TCR associations to individual alleles was difficult when HLA alleles, especially DR and DQ, strongly co-occurred. The only immune exposure information available for the cohort was CMV serostatus. The cohort was sequenced for TCR beta chains only, and without alpha or paired-chain data the features that could be detected were limited. Compared with the roughly 600-donor mean, donors in an Asian-associated ancestry cluster had fewer N-insertions in productive TCRs, according to a later genetic analysis. While some public TCRs were present in many individuals, most TCR sequences turned up only very rarely across donors. About 17 rarely observed V segments, including chromosome 9 orphons, were excluded from the earlier analysis of several hundred of the donors because counts were too low. Three of the identified cytomegalovirus-associated TCR beta chains were confirmed in vitro to be specific for cytomegalovirus antigens. The presence/absence analyses assumed that sequencing depth was roughly uniform across donors, and that assumption may not be true. A further reported finding was that TCR beta sequences accurately predicted the HLA-A and HLA-B alleles for most subjects in the first cohort. According to a later analysis, most CMV-associated TCR beta chains appeared to be HLA-restricted, and the HLA associations seemed to be driven largely by CMV exposure. In a later analysis, some 18,000 TCR beta sequences were associated with specific HLA alleles at a false discovery rate of 0.05. In a later analysis, TCR association rates were found to vary across HLA loci, with the most associated TCRs seen for DRB1 alleles and the fewest for HLA-C alleles. A cluster of highly shared sequence variants was judged likely to represent a technical artifact of the sequencing pipeline. Some IMGT-functional V segments, including TRBV6-2 and TRBV6-3, could not be distinguished by the 87-base-pair reads and were therefore excluded. A later genetic analysis associated a missense DCLRE1C variant with V-gene and J-gene trimming of TCR beta chains, and an independent cohort replicated the association. The study gave a list of some 150 TCR beta chains associated with cytomegalovirus. HLA typing was unavailable for some donors at each locus, so association tests used only the typed subset. Correlated functional status among segregating V segments might be attributable to linkage disequilibrium, but an unknown experimental factor could not be ruled out. In an earlier analysis of about 540 of the donors, most TCR beta V segments were observed in productive rearrangements about 87% or about 30% of the time, broadly matching IMGT annotations. Cytomegalovirus status was reported to be diagnosed by the classifier with high specificity and sensitivity in both the original and validation cohorts. According to the authors, the approach could potentially be generalized to other disease states and immunological phenotypes.

The cohort was made up of 666 healthy bone marrow donors. All cohort members were sampled while nominally healthy, although unrecorded immune exposures were likely present. The donor tested CMV seronegative, placing the donor among the roughly 340 seronegative members of the cohort. Every donor gave a peripheral blood sample, and the peripheral blood mononuclear cells from that sample were used for TCR beta sequencing. Genomic DNA was extracted from the blood cell samples with the Qiagen DNeasy Blood Extraction Kit. This clone was seen more than once but under ten times. Its antigen is not yet known. No base quality information exists; no much larger clone differs at one position. The germline V gene supplies CDR1 MNHNS and CDR2 SASEGT. A distance of 7 bases separates the germline ends of V and J, which lose 1 base and 0 bases respectively. Including the terminal cysteine and phenylalanine, the CDR3 comprises 16 residues. The read is trimmed to its CDR3 DNA, 48 bases read in frame from base 1.

Library preparation used the immunoSEQ multiplex PCR assay. The multiplex PCR relied on a mix of 60 forward primers for TCR Vbeta segments and 13 reverse primers for TCR Jbeta segments. A multiplex PCR assay on genomic DNA amplified the CDR3 region of rearranged TCR beta genes. Amplified TCR beta libraries were sequenced as 87-base-pair reads on the Illumina HiSeq System. Per the authors' processing: A later analysis counted tens of millions of unique TCR beta chains across the 650 to 700 repertoires, and 9.5 million to 11 million of these chains were shared by at least two donors. Raw reads were error-corrected and collapsed into unique sequences by a nearest-neighbor algorithm in which closely related sequences were merged to remove PCR and sequencing errors. CDR3 sequences were aligned to IMGT reference sequences to assign V, D and J gene segments. For a sequence to be retained, a match of at least six nucleotides was required to both a V gene segment and a J gene segment. A rearrangement counted as productive if the CDR3 had no stop codons and remained in frame with V and J, and every other rearrangement counted as non-productive. Following IMGT convention, CDR3 was defined as the stretch from the second conserved V-encoded cysteine up to the conserved J-encoded phenylalanine. In an earlier analysis of approximately 500 of the donors, sequences lacking an unambiguous match to a single V gene segment were excluded. In an earlier analysis of about 590 of the donors, a V segment was called functional when productive rearrangements were above 56.7%, and segregating when the standard deviation between donors exceeded 5%. A statistical classification framework was built to diagnose cytomegalovirus status from the catalog of TCR beta chain sequences. In a later analysis, TCR nucleotide sequences were compared against IMGT/GENE-DB human TR gene sequences so that V and J genes could be assigned. A later analysis assigned CDR3 sequences and most-parsimonious VDJ recombination scenarios with the TCRdist pipeline. In a later analysis, each TCR beta chain was defined by its CDR3 amino acid sequence together with its V-gene family, and reads without a unique V-gene family were excluded. As a way to deal with suspected cross-contamination and a sequencing artifact, a later analysis dropped approximately 590 nucleotide sequences that were highly shared and had low generation probability. A later analysis calculated a clonal expansion index for each public chain from normalized within-repertoire ranks of inferred template counts. Generation probabilities in a later analysis came from a VDJ recombination model fitted to out-of-frame rearrangements, and those results were checked against IGoR. In a later analysis, hypergeometric tests were used to score TCR-TCR, TCR-HLA and TCR-CMV co-occurrence, with a repertoire-size bias correction applied to TCR pairs. False discovery rates were estimated in a later analysis by permuting HLA or CMV assignments 20 times. In a later analysis, co-occurring TCRs were grouped using DBSCAN, with TCRdist sequence similarity added in when clustering inside HLA-allele-positive subsets. For co-occurrence clustering, repertoires with fewer than 30,000 or more than 120,000 public chains were excluded, along with about five repertoires with anomalous nucleotide sharing. TCRdb took over this immuneACCESS table, retaining in-frame rearrangements with V and J assigned. Such tables are incomplete; in checked studies, under half of the missing clones stem from an unresolved V gene, and the remainder is unexplained. V and J calls and clone size follow that table, whereas D and trimming were derived from the DNA. This sample lists 210,000 or so clones; 60% to 85% were detected once. About 16% of the sample goes to the ten largest clones.

This receptor was obtained from a man aged 40-55 years in good health and CMV-seronegative. The chain was built from TRBV6-1 and TRBJ1-6; confidence is insufficient to name the D gene. Sequencing used PBMCs. The DNA reads TGTGCCAGCAGTGAAGAGGAGAGCTCCTATAATTCACCCCTCCACTTT. Translated, it gives CASSEEESSYNSPLHF.